The 21 T cell receptor beta chains presented below share a single source sample, sequenced in a study of T cell responses to AZD1222 COVID-19 vaccine. Assay: immunoSEQ multiplex PCR; the TCRdb copy retains only in-frame clones and omits some. This sample has roughly 100,000 clones, with 82% found just once. This sample comprised peripheral blood, obtained on day 0 of AZD1222 vaccination. These receptors originate from an adult in good health.

This clone was picked up a small number of times. In nucleotides, the CDR3 is TGTGCCAGCAGTGCAGGTCGGACCACTGAAGCTTTCTTT. This gives the protein CASSAGRTTEAFF. The rearrangement uses TRBV2 and TRBJ1-1; D is uncertain. Trimming left V 4 bases short and J 4 bases short, with 10 bases between. CDR3 length: 13 residues. Per the germline V gene, CDR1 is SNHLY and CDR2 is FYNNEI.

The V and J genes are TRBV25-1 and TRBJ2-1, with TRBD2 matching 8 bases. V was clipped by 5 bases and J by 3 bases; unmatched bases: 6. This CDR3 spans 15 amino acids. Germline CDR1 is MGHDK and CDR2 is SYGVNS. The CDR3 here is CASSTVAGRYNEQFF. For the CDR3, the DNA is TGTGCCAGCAGTACCGTAGCGGGACGCTACAATGAGCAGTTCTTC.

The chain couples TRBV11-2 to TRBJ2-7; tentatively, D is TRBD1 or TRBD2 (5 bases each). V lost 2 bases, J lost 0 bases, and 11 bases lay in between. The CDR3 contains 15 residues. Germline assignment: CDR1 SGHAT and CDR2 FQNNGV. The CDR3 loop is CASSLHPGSSYEQYF. The CDR3 bases are TGTGCCAGCAGCTTACATCCAGGGAGCTCCTACGAGCAGTACTTC.

This chain connects TRBV12-3 or TRBV12-4 to TRBJ2-7; either TRBD1 or TRBD2 may supply D (5 bases each). The length of the CDR3 is 13 residues. Trimming took 3 bases from V and 6 from J, leaving 12 bases between them. The CDR3 loop is CASSLGPASEQYF. CDR3 nucleotide sequence: TGTGCCAGCAGTTTGGGACCAGCCTCCGAGCAGTACTTC.

The chain is built from TRBV27 and TRBJ1-2; 7 bases line up with TRBD1. CDR3 length: 13 amino acids. Germline assignment: CDR1 MNHEY and CDR2 SMNVEV (reference sequence). After removal of 4 bases from V and 7 bases from J, the junction contained 6 bases not matched to a gene. The CDR3 DNA is TGTGCCAGCAGTTGGAAGGGGGCGGGTGGCTACACCTTC. Its translation: CASSWKGAGGYTF.

V usage is TRBV5-1 and J usage is TRBJ1-4, with a weak D call TRBD1 (5 bases). Trimming shortened V by 2 bases and J by 4 bases, and 15 bases separated the two germline ends. The CDR3 consists of 16 residues. The germline V gene has CDR1 SGHRS and CDR2 YFSETQ. In DNA form, the CDR3 reads TGCGCCAGCAGCTTCGGGGCCCCTACGAGTAATGAAAAACTGTTTTTT. Its translation: CASSFGAPTSNEKLFF.

V usage is TRBV5-6 and J usage is TRBJ1-3; no clear D. The CDR3 runs to 14 residues. CDR1 and CDR2 from the germline V gene are SGHDT and YYEEEE. The germline V and J ends were trimmed by 1 base and 2 bases, with 7 bases remaining between them. The chain's CDR3 is CASSLFPAGNTIYF. In DNA, the CDR3 is TGTGCCAGCAGCTTGTTCCCTGCTGGAAACACCATATATTTT.

The chain employs TRBV7-9 and TRBJ1-2, with D possibly being TRBD1 (5 bases). With 5 bases removed from V and 7 bases from J, the gap between germline ends came to 11 bases. CDR1 and CDR2 (germline): SEHNR, FQNEAQ (reference sequence). There are 12 residues in the CDR3. The CDR3 reads CASSADSRGYTF. The DNA of the CDR3 is TGTGCCAGCAGCGCCGACAGTCGTGGCTACACCTTC.

The chain uses TRBV5-4 and TRBJ1-2; TRBD1 might be the D (6 bases). The CDR3 has 16 residues. CDR1 is SGHNT, CDR2 YYREEE, per germline (reference sequence). Trimming left V 4 bases short and J 4 bases short, with 20 bases between. In DNA, the CDR3 is TGTGCCAGCAGCGATCCGAGTACAGGGCGCGCCTATGGCTACACCTTC. This sequence encodes CASSDPSTGRAYGYTF.

CDR3 in DNA: TGTGCCAGTAGCCGAGACAGGGGGGGACTTAACTATGGCTACACCTTC. As protein: CASSRDRGGLNYGYTF. The chain couples TRBV19 to TRBJ1-2, with TRBD1 matching over 9 bases. The ends lost 6 bases at V and 1 base at J; junction bases unmatched: 9. Per the germline V gene, CDR1 is LNHDA and CDR2 is SQIVND (reference sequence). The CDR3 consists of 16 residues.

V is TRBV3-1 (or the pseudogene TRBV3-2) and J is TRBJ2-3; either TRBD1 or TRBD2 may supply D (6 bases each). V was pared by 6 bases and J by 3 bases, with 22 bases between. The germline CDR1 and CDR2 sequences are LGHDT and YNNKEL (reference sequence). The CDR3 covers 17 residues. DNA of the CDR3: TGTGCCAGCAGTCGGAGGGGGGTGGGCGTCCAAACAGATACGCAGTATTTT. Amino acid sequence: CASSRRGVGVQTDTQYF.

The V and J genes are TRBV6-2 or TRBV6-3 and TRBJ1-5; maybe TRBD1 (6 bases). The CDR3 runs to 14 residues. Between the trimmed V and J ends, which lost 5 bases and 7 bases, there was a span of 15 bases. The germline V gene has CDR1 MNHEY and CDR2 SVGEGT. CDR3: CASSRGQPGQPQHF. The CDR3 DNA reads as TGTGCCAGCAGTCGGGGGCAGCCTGGACAGCCCCAGCATTTT.

This clone was seen only a few times. This chain joins TRBV9 and TRBJ1-5; D possibly corresponds to TRBD1 (5 bases). From germline, CDR1 is SGDLS and CDR2 YYNGEE. There are 15 residues in the CDR3. V shed 4 bases and J shed 7 bases, with 18 bases lying between them. This CDR3 is CASSTLGTPGQPQHF. The CDR3 coding sequence is TGTGCCAGCAGCACCCTCGGGACTCCGGGCCAGCCCCAGCATTTT.

The J gene is TRBJ2-1, the V gene TRBV6-2 or TRBV6-3; the match to TRBD2 covers 8 bases. V gave up 0 bases and J gave up 5 bases; unmatched junction bases: 9. The CDR3 is 17 amino acids. CDR1 is MNHEY and CDR2 is SVGEGT in the germline V gene. In DNA, the CDR3 is TGTGCCAGCAGTTACTCGACGTCGGGGGGGGTTAACAATGAGCAGTTCTTC. This translates into CASSYSTSGGVNNEQFF.

The chain recombines TRBV4-2 with TRBJ1-1; D gene uncertain. V lost 4 bases, J lost 4 bases, and 10 bases lay in between. CDR1 LGHNA and CDR2 YNFKEQ come from the germline V gene. The CDR3 runs to 13 residues. The CDR3 loop reads CASSPSLSTEAFF. The DNA for the CDR3 is TGTGCCAGCAGCCCTAGCCTGTCCACTGAAGCTTTCTTT.

The rearrangement uses TRBV12-3 or TRBV12-4 and TRBJ1-2; D ambiguous. The CDR3 has 10 residues. The germline V and J ends were trimmed by 6 bases and 4 bases, with 3 bases remaining between them. Here the CDR3 DNA reads TGTGCCAGCAGGGGCTATGGCTACACCTTC. It codes for CASRGYGYTF.

V gene TRBV6-5 combines with J gene TRBJ2-5, with D unclear. CDR1 and CDR2 from the germline V gene are MNHEY and SVGAGI. Trimming stripped 7 bases from V and 4 bases from J, with 10 bases between. The CDR3 is 12 amino acids. The CDR3 region has the DNA TGTGCCAGCAAGGAGTTAGGAGAGACCCAGTACTTC. Amino acid sequence: CASKELGETQYF.

V usage is TRBV7-6 and J usage is TRBJ1-1; D is unclear. Trimming shortened V by 2 bases and J by 0 bases, and 16 bases separated the two germline ends. CDR3 length: 17 amino acids. Germline V CDR1 and CDR2: SGHVS, FNYEAQ. CDR3 sequence: CASSLRMADIVNTEAFF. CDR3 nucleotide sequence: TGTGCCAGCAGCTTAAGGATGGCAGACATAGTGAACACTGAAGCTTTCTTT.

The rearrangement links TRBV6-5 to TRBJ1-6; D is possibly TRBD1 (6 bases). The CDR3 extends over 14 amino acids. Trimming shortened V by 6 bases and J by 7 bases, and 13 bases separated the two germline ends. From germline, CDR1 is MNHEY and CDR2 SVGAGI. The CDR3 region is CASRSGGRNSPLHF. For the CDR3, the DNA is TGTGCCAGCAGGAGTGGGGGGCGCAATTCACCCCTCCACTTT.

V is TRBV6-5 and J is TRBJ2-7; unclear D gene. Germline values: CDR1 MNHEY, CDR2 SVGAGI. The CDR3 covers 13 residues. Trimming stripped 5 bases from V and 1 base from J, with 9 bases between. CDR3 DNA: TGTGCCAGCAGTCGGACCCCTTCCTACGAGCAGTACTTC. Translated: CASSRTPSYEQYF.

The genes are TRBV19 and TRBJ1-1; 8 bases align to TRBD1. V lost 0 bases and J lost 3; bases outside the gene matches: 3. This CDR3 spans 15 amino acids. Germline values: CDR1 LNHDA, CDR2 SQIVND (reference sequence). The CDR3 spells CASSIDRGQDTEAFF. The CDR3 nucleotides are TGTGCCAGTAGTATAGATCGGGGACAGGACACTGAAGCTTTCTTT.